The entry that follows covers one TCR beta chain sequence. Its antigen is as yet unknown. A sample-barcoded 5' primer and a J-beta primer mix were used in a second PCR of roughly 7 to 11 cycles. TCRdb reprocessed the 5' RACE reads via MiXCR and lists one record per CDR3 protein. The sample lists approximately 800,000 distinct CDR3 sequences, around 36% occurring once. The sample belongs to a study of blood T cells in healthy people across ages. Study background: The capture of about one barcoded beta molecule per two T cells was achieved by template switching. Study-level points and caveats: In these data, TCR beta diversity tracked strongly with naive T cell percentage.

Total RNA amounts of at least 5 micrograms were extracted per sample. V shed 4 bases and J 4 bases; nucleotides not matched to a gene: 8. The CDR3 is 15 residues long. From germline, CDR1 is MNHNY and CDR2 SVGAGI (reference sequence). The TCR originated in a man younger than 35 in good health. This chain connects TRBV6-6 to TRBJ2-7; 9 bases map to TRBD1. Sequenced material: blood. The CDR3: CASSSGDRVLYEQYF. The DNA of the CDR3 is TGTGCCAGCAGTTCGGGGGACAGGGTTCTGTACGAGCAGTACTTC.